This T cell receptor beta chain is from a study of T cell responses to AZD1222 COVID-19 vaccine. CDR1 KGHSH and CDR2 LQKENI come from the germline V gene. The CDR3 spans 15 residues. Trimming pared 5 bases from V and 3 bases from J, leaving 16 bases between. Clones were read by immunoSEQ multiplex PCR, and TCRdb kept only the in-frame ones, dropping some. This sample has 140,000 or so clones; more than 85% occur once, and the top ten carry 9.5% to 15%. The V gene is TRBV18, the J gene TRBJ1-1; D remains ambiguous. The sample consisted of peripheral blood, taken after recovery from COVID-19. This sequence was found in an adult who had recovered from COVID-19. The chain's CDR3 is CASSKDGIGHTEAFF. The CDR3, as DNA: TGTGCCAGCTCAAAAGATGGAATCGGTCACACTGAAGCTTTCTTT.